This is a list of T cell receptor beta chains from one sample in a study of cytomegalovirus exposure and HLA in healthy donors. Sequenced by immunoSEQ multiplex PCR; TCRdb stores in-frame clones only, minus some. The table has about 87,000 clones, 70% to 80% seen once. Sequenced input: PBMCs. Receptors originate from a man younger than 45 in good health and CMV-seropositive. CDR3s include the opening cysteine and the closing phenylalanine or tryptophan. A D gene is named only where the DNA matches it firmly.

TRBJ1-1	13	NA	TRBV25-1	CASSAGGDTEAFF	TGTGCCAGCAGTGCTGGCGGAGACACTGAAGCTTTCTTT
TRBJ2-3	14	NA	TRBV12-2	CASLPGWGPDTQYF	TGTGCAAGTCTCCCCGGGTGGGGCCCAGATACGCAGTATTTT
TRBJ2-3	16	TRBD2	TRBV5-1	CASSFVTSGRTDTQYF	TGCGCCAGCAGTTTCGTAACTAGCGGGAGGACAGATACGCAGTATTTT
TRBJ1-5	16	NA	TRBV5-6	CASSSQAGSSNQPQNF	TGTGCCAGCAGTTCCCAAGCGGGTTCGAGCAATCAGCCCCAGAATTTT
TRBJ2-5	12	NA	TRBV2	CASREGQETQYF	TGTGCCAGCAGAGAGGGCCAAGAGACCCAGTACTTC
TRBJ2-7	14	TRBD2	TRBV5-5	CASARGREPYEQYF	TGTGCCAGCGCCCGGGGGAGGGAGCCCTACGAGCAGTACTTC
TRBJ1-1	14	TRBD1	TRBV11-3	CASSLNRGDTEAFF	TGTGCCAGCAGCTTAAACAGGGGTGACACTGAAGCTTTCTTT
TRBJ2-7	12	NA	TRBV7-9	CSSSSQGSEQYF	TGTTCCAGCAGCTCTCAGGGGAGCGAGCAGTACTTC
TRBJ1-1	14	NA	TRBV5-8	CASSQDSTNTEAFF	TGTGCCAGCAGCCAAGACAGTACGAACACTGAAGCTTTCTTT
TRBJ1-4	15	NA	TRBV5-1	CASSSQGPTNEKLFF	TGCGCCAGCAGCTCCCAGGGGCCAACTAATGAAAAACTGTTTTTT
TRBJ2-2	16	TRBD1	TRBV5-1	CASSLTGTGNTGELFF	TGCGCCAGCAGCTTGACCGGGACAGGGAACACCGGGGAGCTGTTTTTT
TRBJ1-4	15	NA	TRBV12-5	CASGLVQTTNEKLFF	TGTGCTAGTGGTTTGGTACAAACAACTAATGAAAAACTGTTTTTT
TRBJ2-1	15	TRBD2	TRBV27	CASSFGLAGLNEQFF	TGTGCCAGCAGTTTTGGGCTAGCGGGCCTCAATGAGCAGTTCTTC